Here is one TCR beta chain with its context. What it binds is unknown. This sample was included in a study of blood T cells in healthy people across ages. General study points: Measured against age, TCR beta diversity per million T cells decreased in a roughly linear manner.

The CDR3 runs 16 residues. Germline assignment: CDR1 SGHDN and CDR2 FVKESK. Between the trimmed V and J ends, which lost 3 bases and 3 bases, there was a span of 17 bases. Using a J-beta primer mix together with a sample-barcoded 5' primer, a second PCR was run for roughly 6 to 12 cycles. TCRdb reprocessed the 5' RACE reads with MiXCR, giving one entry per CDR3 protein. The data contain over 700,000 distinct CDR3 sequences, around 25% of them singletons. These same data were also listed under a study on T cells of mothers and their children. As that study records: The effect of thymic selection on TCR recombination output is similar between related and unrelated pairs.

The source is a boy under 18 in good health. Material for sequencing was blood. The V gene is TRBV14, the J gene TRBJ2-5; TRBD2 might be the D (6 bases). CDR3 sequence reads: CASSHQMGTSKETQYF. CDR3 sequence (DNA): TGTGCCAGCAGCCATCAAATGGGGACTTCAAAAGAGACCCAGTACTTC.